These 16 T cell receptor beta chains were sequenced from one sample in a study of cytomegalovirus exposure and HLA in healthy donors. Amplification used 60 Vbeta primers and 13 Jbeta primers. Some clones are missing from TCRdb's copy, which holds only in-frame ones; the method was immunoSEQ multiplex PCR. In the table there are about 170,000 clones, around 80% of which are singletons. The sequenced sample was PBMCs. Receptors were obtained from a woman aged 18-29 years in good health and CMV-seronegative.

The chain has TRBV5-1 and TRBJ2-5; 8 bases are shared with TRBD1. Germline V gene sequence: CDR1 SGHRS, CDR2 YFSETQ. The CDR3 totals 14 residues. With V trimmed by 5 bases and J by 1 base, 4 bases remained unmatched. The CDR3 nucleotides are TGCGCCAGCAGGTTAACAGGGGGCCAAGAGACCCAGTACTTC. Protein sequence: CASRLTGGQETQYF.

The genes are TRBV5-1 and TRBJ2-7, with no clear D. This CDR3 is built from 13 residues. V lost 5 bases, J lost 2 bases, and 11 bases lay in between. Germline V gives CDR1 SGHRS, CDR2 YFSETQ. CDR3 region: CASSLDLTYEQYF. Written as DNA, the CDR3 is TGCGCCAGCAGTCTCGACTTGACCTACGAGCAGTACTTC.

The genes are TRBV5-1 and TRBJ1-1, with 7 bases aligning to TRBD1. V gave up 4 bases and J gave up 3 bases; unmatched junction bases: 6. Germline assignment: CDR1 SGHRS and CDR2 YFSETQ. This CDR3 is built from 14 residues. The CDR3 DNA follows: TGCGCCAGCAGCACGGGACAGCAGCACACTGAAGCTTTCTTT. It encodes CASSTGQQHTEAFF.

The chain links TRBV28 to TRBJ2-7; D is unresolved. The CDR3 consists of 12 residues. Trimming pared 6 bases from V and 0 bases from J, leaving 6 bases between. The germline V gene has CDR1 MDHEN and CDR2 SYDVKM. DNA for the CDR3: TGTGCCAGCAGGTCGAGCTCCTACGAGCAGTACTTC. Translation: CASRSSSYEQYF.

This clone is a singleton in its sample. The V call is TRBV7-9, the J call TRBJ1-5; unclear D gene. CDR1 is SEHNR and CDR2 is FQNEAQ in the germline V gene (reference sequence). This CDR3 contains 17 residues. Between the trimmed V and J ends, which lost 1 base and 7 bases, there was a span of 20 bases. As DNA, the CDR3 is TGTGCCAGCAGCTTAGACCCCCCCGCGGAGGGAGGGCAGCCCCAGCATTTT. Encoded protein: CASSLDPPAEGGQPQHF.

V is TRBV6-5 and J is TRBJ2-1, with TRBD2 matching over 12 bases. The junction had 5 bases not matched to a gene; V was cut back by 4 bases and J by 4 bases. CDR1 MNHEY and CDR2 SVGAGI come from the germline V gene. The CDR3 sequence is 16 residues long. CDR3 loop: CASSSMTSGGYNEQFF. The DNA of the CDR3 is TGTGCCAGCAGTTCCATGACTAGCGGGGGTTACAATGAGCAGTTCTTC.

The chain uses TRBV13 and TRBJ2-3, with TRBD2 matching 15 bases. The CDR3 consists of 16 residues. After removal of 4 bases from V and 11 bases from J, the junction contained 10 bases not matched to a gene. CDR1 is PRHDT, CDR2 FYEKMQ, per germline (reference sequence). CDR3 protein: CASSYGTSGRSGLQYF. As DNA, the CDR3 is TGTGCCAGCAGCTACGGGACTAGCGGGAGGTCCGGATTGCAGTATTTT.

The CDR3 spells CATATSGYEQYF. As DNA, the CDR3 is TGTGCCACCGCGACTAGCGGCTACGAGCAGTACTTC. V is TRBV6-6 and J is TRBJ2-5; 9 bases match TRBD2. The J call is uncertain, as TRBJ2-7 better fits the DNA end. Germline values: CDR1 MNHNY, CDR2 SVGAGI (reference sequence). The CDR3 has 12 amino acids.

Notes on this clone: Compared with germline, one end of the junction differs, possibly owing to a read error. This rearrangement joins TRBV7-7 to TRBJ2-2; TRBD2 might be the D (6 bases). Germline CDR1 and CDR2: SSHAT and FNYEAQ (reference sequence). This CDR3 spans 15 amino acids. The CDR3 coding sequence is TGTGCTAGCAGCTTAGTCGGGAGAGAGACCGGGGAGCTGTTTTTT. Its translation: CASSLVGRETGELFF.

This clone has just one count. This sequence joins TRBV10-3 and TRBJ2-5; D is undetermined. TRBJ2-7 explains the end of the DNA better; the J call may be wrong. Germline V gene sequence: CDR1 ENHRY, CDR2 SYGVKD. The CDR3 has 16 amino acids. The CDR3 DNA reads as TGTGCCATCAGTGAGTCGTCGACTCTAAGCTCCTACGAGCAGTACTTC. Protein product: CAISESSTLSSYEQYF.

The chain is built from TRBV13 and TRBJ2-4; 10 bases are a match to TRBD1. The germline gives CDR1 PRHDT, CDR2 FYEKMQ (reference sequence). CDR3 length equals 18 residues. With V trimmed by 3 bases and J by 7 bases, 15 bases remained unmatched. The CDR3 spells CASSFRPKDRGRGNIQYF. The CDR3 nucleotides read TGTGCCAGCAGCTTTCGACCGAAAGACAGGGGGCGGGGGAACATTCAGTACTTC.

The rearrangement links TRBV14 to TRBJ1-2; D ambiguous. Germline assignment: CDR1 SGHDN and CDR2 FVKESK. CDR3 length: 14 amino acids. V lost 4 bases, J lost 0 bases, and 9 bases lay in between. For the CDR3, the DNA is TGTGCCAGCAGCCTGACCGCGGCTAACTATGGCTACACCTTC. This translates into CASSLTAANYGYTF.

The V gene is TRBV6-5, the J gene TRBJ2-1; the match to TRBD2 covers 9 bases. Trimming at V came to 5 bases and at J to 6 bases, leaving 8 bases not matched to a gene. The CDR3 sequence is 15 residues long. CDR1 is MNHEY and CDR2 is SVGAGI in the germline V gene. CDR3 region: CASSVLLAGLNEQFF. In nucleotides, the CDR3 is TGTGCCAGCAGTGTTCTACTAGCGGGCCTCAATGAGCAGTTCTTC.

The rearrangement links TRBV28 to TRBJ2-7; 8 nucleotides align to TRBD2. V was pared by 4 bases and J by 0 bases, with 11 bases of the junction left unmatched. Germline values: CDR1 MDHEN, CDR2 SYDVKM. This CDR3 has 17 residues. CDR3 loop: CASSYTGLAESSYEQYF. The CDR3 DNA follows: TGTGCCAGCAGTTACACCGGACTAGCAGAGAGCTCCTACGAGCAGTACTTC.

The chain carries TRBV25-1 and TRBJ2-2, with 11 bases fitting TRBD1. Per the germline V gene, CDR1 is MGHDK and CDR2 is SYGVNS. V trimming: 7 bases; J trimming: 4 bases; junction bases outside the gene matches: 2. The CDR3 has 14 amino acids. The CDR3 sequence is CASTGTGGTGELFF. In DNA, the CDR3 is TGTGCCAGCACCGGGACAGGGGGCACCGGGGAGCTGTTTTTT.

The chain combines TRBV11-2 with TRBJ2-3, with D possibly matching TRBD1 (6 bases). The V gene's germline CDR1 is SGHAT and CDR2 FQNNGV. V lost 4 bases to trimming and J lost 2 bases, with 19 bases between them. This CDR3 spans 17 amino acids. For the CDR3, the DNA is TGTGCCAGCAGCTCCGGTTGGGTACAGGGACCCACAGATACGCAGTATTTT. This translates into CASSSGWVQGPTDTQYF.